The 15 T cell receptor beta chains below were found in one sample sequenced in a study of human T cells and chemical hapten exposure. The authors' total RNA extraction used unfractionated whole blood. One entry per CDR3 protein, called by TCRdb with MiXCR from the 5' RACE reads. The table lists under 100,000 distinct CDR3 sequences, less than 20% of them singletons. These receptors came from a female donor in good health.

This clonotype was seen ten or more times. V and J are TRBV28 and TRBJ1-6, with TRBD1 identical over 7 bases. J was trimmed by 8 bases and V by 7 bases; bases with no gene match: 5. Germline loops: CDR1 MDHEN, CDR2 SYDVKM. The CDR3 runs 13 residues. CDR3 sequence (DNA): TGTGCCAGCATTGACAGGGCCGATTCACCCCTCCACTTT. Encoded protein: CASIDRADSPLHF.

This rearrangement joins TRBV2 to TRBJ1-1; 7 nucleotides agree with TRBD1. Germline CDR1 SNHLY, CDR2 FYNNEI. V lost 5 bases and J lost 6; bases outside the gene matches: 6. CDR3 length: 13 residues. Here the CDR3 DNA reads TGTGCCAGCAGTCCTGGACAGGCCGCTGAAGCTTTCTTT. Protein product: CASSPGQAAEAFF.

This clonotype was detected a few times. The chain carries TRBV18 and TRBJ1-1; D gene ambiguous. CDR1 and CDR2 (germline): KGHSH, LQKENI. V dropped 1 base and J dropped 4 bases, with 7 bases sitting between them. The CDR3 is 13 amino acids. CDR3 sequence: CASSPRRSTEAFF. The CDR3 region has the DNA TGTGCCAGCTCACCACGAAGGAGCACTGAAGCTTTCTTT.

The table lists this clonotype with a few counts. The chain employs TRBV7-2 and TRBJ2-5; the D gene is possibly TRBD1 (6 bases). With 7 bases removed from V and 1 base from J, the gap between germline ends came to 13 bases. The V gene's germline CDR1 is SGHTA and CDR2 FQGNSA. The CDR3 contains 14 residues. The CDR3 loop reads CASTQGQSQETQYF. The CDR3 DNA reads as TGTGCCAGCACCCAAGGACAGTCCCAAGAGACCCAGTACTTC.

This clonotype was recorded a few times. The rearrangement links TRBV5-1 to TRBJ2-5, with D perhaps matching TRBD1 (5 bases). Deletions cut 4 bases from V and 0 bases from J, with 13 bases between. The CDR3 extends over 15 amino acids. Looked up from germline, CDR1 is SGHRS and CDR2 is YFSETQ. The CDR3 DNA follows: TGCGCCAGCAGCCGGACACCCCTAAACCAAGAGACCCAGTACTTC. Protein: CASSRTPLNQETQYF.

This clonotype was picked up a small number of times. The chain is built from TRBV10-3 and TRBJ2-7; D not resolved. Between the trimmed V and J ends, which lost 5 bases and 4 bases, there was a span of 9 bases. CDR1 and CDR2 (germline): ENHRY, SYGVKD. The CDR3 extends over 12 amino acids. This chain's CDR3 is CAISPSRYEQYF. The CDR3 nucleotides are TGTGCCATCAGTCCCTCTAGATACGAGCAGTACTTC.

This clonotype was observed a handful of times. The chain joins TRBV10-3 to TRBJ2-3; D uncertain. Trimming pared 6 bases from V and 2 bases from J, leaving 12 bases between. The CDR3 runs to 14 residues. Germline CDR1 and CDR2: ENHRY and SYGVKD. The CDR3 DNA sequence: TGTGCCATCAGCGAAGTTGGAATCACAGATACGCAGTATTTT. This sequence encodes CAISEVGITDTQYF.

The J gene is TRBJ1-4, the V gene TRBV5-1; D possibly corresponds to TRBD1 (5 bases). Germline V gene data show CDR1 as SGHRS and CDR2 as YFSETQ. The V gene lost 4 bases and the J gene lost 12 bases, with 19 bases spanning the gap. There are 14 residues in the CDR3. CDR3 loop: CASSRQPQENELFF. As DNA, the CDR3 is TGCGCCAGCAGCCGACAGCCCCAGGAGAATGAACTGTTTTTT.

This chain uses TRBV5-1 with TRBJ1-2; 9 nucleotides line up with TRBD1. V shed 5 bases and J 8 bases; nucleotides not matched to a gene: 10. CDR3 length equals 14 residues. Germline values: CDR1 SGHRS, CDR2 YFSETQ. Written as DNA, the CDR3 is TGCGCCAGCAGTCAACAGGGGGCGCTTGACGGCTACACCTTC. Translation gives CASSQQGALDGYTF.

This clonotype occurred a few times. The J gene is TRBJ1-4, the V gene TRBV5-1; the D gene is possibly TRBD1 (5 bases). The CDR3 runs to 16 residues. Trimming took 4 bases from V and 7 from J, leaving 20 bases between them. Germline V CDR1 and CDR2: SGHRS, YFSETQ. The chain's CDR3 is CASSTGPPLGAEKLFF. The CDR3 region has the DNA TGCGCCAGCAGCACGGGCCCCCCCTTAGGGGCTGAAAAACTGTTTTTT.

The chain recombines TRBV27 with TRBJ1-4, with 7 positions matching TRBD1. CDR3 size: 16 residues. Germline CDR1 is MNHEY and CDR2 is SMNVEV (reference sequence). Germline trimming cut 6 bases from V and 4 bases from J; bases unmatched to any gene: 11. The CDR3: CASRLGLGQNNEKLFF. CDR3 nucleotide sequence: TGTGCCAGCAGGCTGGGGCTGGGACAGAATAATGAAAAACTGTTTTTT.

The chain is built from TRBV6-5 and TRBJ1-1; D remains unclear. CDR1 is MNHEY, CDR2 SVGAGI, per germline. CDR3 length: 15 amino acids. Trimming took off 4 bases at V and 1 base at J, with 13 bases between the two ends. The CDR3 coding sequence is TGTGCCAGCAGTTTTTCCATCCGGTCGAACACTGAAGCTTTCTTT. It is translated as CASSFSIRSNTEAFF.

The chain employs TRBV6-5 and TRBJ1-1; D gene ambiguous. The ends were cut back, 2 bases at V and 4 bases at J, with 20 bases in the middle. This CDR3 has 17 amino acids. The V gene's germline CDR1 is MNHEY and CDR2 SVGAGI. CDR3 loop: CASSYKPRVVRGTEAFF. The CDR3 DNA follows: TGTGCCAGCAGTTACAAGCCCCGGGTGGTTCGGGGCACTGAAGCTTTCTTT.

The V and J genes are TRBV4-1 and TRBJ1-6; D is undetermined. Trimming shortened V by 1 base and J by 7 bases, and 11 bases separated the two germline ends. This CDR3 spans 15 amino acids. The germline gives CDR1 MGHRA, CDR2 YSYEKL. CDR3 bases: TGCGCCAGCAGCCAAGCGGGGATCCAAAATTCACCCCTCCACTTT. Amino acid sequence: CASSQAGIQNSPLHF.

This clonotype was counted only a few times. The chain has TRBV10-3 and TRBJ2-5, with TRBD2 matching over 8 bases. Trimming took 3 bases from V and 4 from J; bases not matched to a gene: 7. From germline, CDR1 is ENHRY and CDR2 SYGVKD. The CDR3 has 15 amino acids. The CDR3 DNA is TGTGCCATCAGTGAATCGGGGGGGGATGGAGAGACCCAGTACTTC. This codes for CAISESGGDGETQYF.